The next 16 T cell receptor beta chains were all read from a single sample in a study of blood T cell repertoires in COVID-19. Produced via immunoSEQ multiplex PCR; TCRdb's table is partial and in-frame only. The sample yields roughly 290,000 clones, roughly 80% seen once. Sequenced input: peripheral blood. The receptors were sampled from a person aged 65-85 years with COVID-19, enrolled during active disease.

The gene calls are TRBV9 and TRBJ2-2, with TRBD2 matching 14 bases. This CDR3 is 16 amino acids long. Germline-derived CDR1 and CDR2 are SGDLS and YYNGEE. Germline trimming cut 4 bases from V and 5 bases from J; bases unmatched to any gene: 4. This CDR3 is CASSLGLAGGTGELFF. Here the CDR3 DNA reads TGTGCCAGCAGCCTCGGACTAGCGGGGGGTACCGGGGAGCTGTTTTTT. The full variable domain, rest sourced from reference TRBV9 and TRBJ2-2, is DSGVTQTPKHLITATGQRVTLRCSPRSGDLSVYWYQQSLDQGLQFLIQYYNGEERAKGNILERFSAQQFPDLHSELNLSSLELGDSALYFCASSLGLAGGTGELFFGEGSRLTVL.

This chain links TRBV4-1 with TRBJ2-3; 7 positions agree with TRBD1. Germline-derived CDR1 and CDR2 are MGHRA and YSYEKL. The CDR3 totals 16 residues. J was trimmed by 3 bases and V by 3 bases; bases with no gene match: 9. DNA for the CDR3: TGCGCCAGCAGCCAGACCAACAGGGGATTTACAGATACGCAGTATTTT. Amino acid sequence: CASSQTNRGFTDTQYF.

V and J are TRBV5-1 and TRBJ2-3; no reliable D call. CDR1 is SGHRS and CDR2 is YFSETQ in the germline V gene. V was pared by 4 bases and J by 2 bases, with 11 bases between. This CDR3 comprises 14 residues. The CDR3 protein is CASSPQTLTDTQYF. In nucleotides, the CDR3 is TGCGCCAGCAGCCCACAGACACTCACAGATACGCAGTATTTT.

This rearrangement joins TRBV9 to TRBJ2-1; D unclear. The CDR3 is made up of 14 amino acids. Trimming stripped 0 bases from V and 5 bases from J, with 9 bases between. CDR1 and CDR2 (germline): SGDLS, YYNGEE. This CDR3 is CASSVVGFHNEQFF. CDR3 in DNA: TGTGCCAGCAGCGTAGTCGGTTTTCACAATGAGCAGTTCTTC.

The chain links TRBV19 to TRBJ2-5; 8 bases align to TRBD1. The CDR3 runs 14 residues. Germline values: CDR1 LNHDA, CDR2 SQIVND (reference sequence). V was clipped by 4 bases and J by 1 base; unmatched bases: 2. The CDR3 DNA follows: TGTGCCAGTAGTAAGGACAGGGCCCAAGAGACCCAGTACTTC. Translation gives CASSKDRAQETQYF.

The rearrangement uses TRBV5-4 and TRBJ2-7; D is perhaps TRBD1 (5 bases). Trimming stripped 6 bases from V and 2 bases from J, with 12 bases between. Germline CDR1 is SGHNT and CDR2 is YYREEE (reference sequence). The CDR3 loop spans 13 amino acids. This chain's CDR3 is CASTNRQTYEQYF. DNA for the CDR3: TGTGCCAGCACCAATCGACAGACCTACGAGCAGTACTTC.

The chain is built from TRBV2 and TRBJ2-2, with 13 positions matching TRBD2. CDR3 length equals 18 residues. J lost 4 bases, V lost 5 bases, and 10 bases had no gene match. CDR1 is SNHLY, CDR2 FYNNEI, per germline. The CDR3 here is CASSPRLAGGHLTGELFF. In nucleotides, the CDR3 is TGTGCCAGCAGTCCGAGACTAGCGGGGGGACACCTCACCGGGGAGCTGTTTTTT. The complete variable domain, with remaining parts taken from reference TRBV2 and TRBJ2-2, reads EPEVTQTPSHQVTQMGQEVILRCVPISNHLYFYWYRQILGQKVEFLVSFYNNEISEKSEIFDDQFSVERPDGSNFTLKIRSTKLEDSAMYFCASSPRLAGGHLTGELFFGEGSRLTVL.

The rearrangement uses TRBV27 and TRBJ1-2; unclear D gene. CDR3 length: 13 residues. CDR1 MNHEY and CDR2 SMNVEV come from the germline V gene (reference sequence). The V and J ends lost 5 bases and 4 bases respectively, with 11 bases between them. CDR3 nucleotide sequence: TGTGCCAGCAGTGAGGTGCTAGGCTATGGCTACACCTTC. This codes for CASSEVLGYGYTF.

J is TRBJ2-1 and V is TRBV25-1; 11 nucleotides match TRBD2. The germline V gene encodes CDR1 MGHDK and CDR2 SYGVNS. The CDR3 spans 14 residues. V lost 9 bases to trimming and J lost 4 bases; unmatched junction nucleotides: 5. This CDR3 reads CASQTSGRYNEQFF. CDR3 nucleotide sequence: TGTGCCAGTCAAACTAGCGGGAGATACAATGAGCAGTTCTTC.

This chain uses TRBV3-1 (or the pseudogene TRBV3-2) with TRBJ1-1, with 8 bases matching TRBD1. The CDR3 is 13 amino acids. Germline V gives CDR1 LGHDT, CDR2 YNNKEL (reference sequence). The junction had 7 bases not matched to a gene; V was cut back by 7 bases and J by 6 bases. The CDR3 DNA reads TGTGCCAGCACGAAAACACAGGGGGCTGAAGCTTTCTTT. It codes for CASTKTQGAEAFF.

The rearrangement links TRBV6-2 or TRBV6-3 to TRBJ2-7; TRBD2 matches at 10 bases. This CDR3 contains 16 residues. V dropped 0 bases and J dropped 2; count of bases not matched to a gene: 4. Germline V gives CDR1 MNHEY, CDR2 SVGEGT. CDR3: CASSYSRTSGAYEQYF. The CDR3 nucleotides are TGTGCCAGCAGTTACTCGAGGACTAGCGGAGCCTACGAGCAGTACTTC.

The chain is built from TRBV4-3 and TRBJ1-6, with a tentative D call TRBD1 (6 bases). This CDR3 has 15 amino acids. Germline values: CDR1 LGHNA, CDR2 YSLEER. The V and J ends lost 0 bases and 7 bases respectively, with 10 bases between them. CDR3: CASSQDWGRNSPLHF. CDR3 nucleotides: TGCGCCAGCAGCCAAGATTGGGGGCGAAATTCACCCCTCCACTTT.

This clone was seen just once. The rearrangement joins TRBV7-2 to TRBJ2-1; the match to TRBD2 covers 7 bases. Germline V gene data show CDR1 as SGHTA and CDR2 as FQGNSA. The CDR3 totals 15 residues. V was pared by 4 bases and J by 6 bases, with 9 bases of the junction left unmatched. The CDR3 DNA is TGTGCCAGCAGCTCCGGGGGGTATACGTTCAATGAGCAGTTCTTC. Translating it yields CASSSGGYTFNEQFF.

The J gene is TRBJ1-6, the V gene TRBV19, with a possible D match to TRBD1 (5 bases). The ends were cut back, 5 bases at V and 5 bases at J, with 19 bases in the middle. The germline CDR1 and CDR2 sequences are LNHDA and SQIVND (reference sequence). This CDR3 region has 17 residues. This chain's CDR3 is CASSVRGTQTDNSPLHF. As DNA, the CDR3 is TGTGCCAGTAGTGTCCGCGGGACGCAAACAGATAATTCACCCCTCCACTTT.

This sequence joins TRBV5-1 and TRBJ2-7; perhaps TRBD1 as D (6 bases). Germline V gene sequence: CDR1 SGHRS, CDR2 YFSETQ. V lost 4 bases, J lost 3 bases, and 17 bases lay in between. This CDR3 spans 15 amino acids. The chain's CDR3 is CASSRGDTGLYEQYF. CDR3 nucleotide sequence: TGCGCCAGCAGCCGAGGGGACACAGGGCTCTACGAGCAGTACTTC.

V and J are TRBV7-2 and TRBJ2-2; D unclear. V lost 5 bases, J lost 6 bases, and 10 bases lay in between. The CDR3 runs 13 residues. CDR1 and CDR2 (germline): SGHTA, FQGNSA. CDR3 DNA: TGTGCCAGCAGCCCGCAGCGAGCCGGGGAGCTGTTTTTT. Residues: CASSPQRAGELFF.